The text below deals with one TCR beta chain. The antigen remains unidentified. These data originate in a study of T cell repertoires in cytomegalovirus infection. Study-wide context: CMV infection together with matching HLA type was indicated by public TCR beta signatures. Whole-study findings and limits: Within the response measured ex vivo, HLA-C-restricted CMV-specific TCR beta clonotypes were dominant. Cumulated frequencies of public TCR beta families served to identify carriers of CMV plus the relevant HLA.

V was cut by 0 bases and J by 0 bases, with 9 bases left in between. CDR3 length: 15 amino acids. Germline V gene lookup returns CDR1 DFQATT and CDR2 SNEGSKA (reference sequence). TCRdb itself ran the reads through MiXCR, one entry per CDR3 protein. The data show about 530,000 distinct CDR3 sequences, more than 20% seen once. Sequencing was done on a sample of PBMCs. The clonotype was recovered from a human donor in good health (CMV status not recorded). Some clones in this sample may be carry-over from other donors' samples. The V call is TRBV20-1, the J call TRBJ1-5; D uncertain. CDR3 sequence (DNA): TGCAGTGCTAGAGATCTCAGGAATAGCAATCAGCCCCAGCATTTT. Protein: CSARDLRNSNQPQHF.